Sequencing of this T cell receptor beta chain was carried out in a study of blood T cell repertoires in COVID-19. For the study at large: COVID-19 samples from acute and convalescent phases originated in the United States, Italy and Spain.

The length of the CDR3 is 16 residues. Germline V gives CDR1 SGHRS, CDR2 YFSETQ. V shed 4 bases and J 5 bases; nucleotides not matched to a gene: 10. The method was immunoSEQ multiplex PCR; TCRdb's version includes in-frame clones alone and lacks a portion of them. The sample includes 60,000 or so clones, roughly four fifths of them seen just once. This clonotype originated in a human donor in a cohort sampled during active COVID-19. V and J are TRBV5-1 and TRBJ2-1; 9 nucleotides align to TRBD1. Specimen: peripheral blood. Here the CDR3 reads CASSGVQGASDNEQFF. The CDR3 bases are TGCGCCAGCAGCGGAGTACAGGGGGCTTCAGACAATGAGCAGTTCTTC.